Below, 16 T cell receptor beta chains from the same sample are listed, as sequenced in a study of T cells in Graves' hyperthyroidism and ophthalmopathy. Amplification of TCR beta CDR3 regions used RNA as the template. An initial round of RT-PCR targeting the TCR CDR3 relied on the HTBI primer set. A single record per CDR3 protein comes from TCRdb applying MiXCR to the multiplex PCR reads. The sample yields roughly 560,000 distinct CDR3 sequences, under 15% seen once. Sequences were obtained from blood. These receptors were taken from a woman aged 35 to 49 with Graves' ophthalmopathy.

This clonotype has at least ten counts. The chain carries TRBV7-8 and TRBJ2-7, with D tentatively TRBD1 or TRBD2 (5 bases each). The germline gives CDR1 SGHVS, CDR2 FQNEAQ. V lost 2 bases, J lost 4 bases, and 24 bases lay in between. This CDR3 has 18 amino acids. The CDR3 bases are TGTGCCAGCAGCTTACCTAGCCAGGGAAGAAGTTTAAGTTACGAGCAGTACTTC. Translating it yields CASSLPSQGRSLSYEQYF. The full variable domain, rest sourced from reference TRBV7-8 and TRBJ2-7, is GAGVSQSPRYKVAKRGQDVALRCDPISGHVSLFWYQQALGQGPEFLTYFQNEAQLDKSGLPSDRFFAERPEGSVSTLKIQRTQQEDSAVYLCASSLPSQGRSLSYEQYFGPGTRLTVT.

The sample holds many counts of this clonotype. The chain carries TRBV29-1 and TRBJ2-5; D not certain. The germline V and J ends were trimmed by 7 bases and 7 bases, with 10 bases remaining between them. CDR1 is SQVTM and CDR2 is ANQGSEA in the germline V gene. This CDR3 has 10 amino acids. CDR3 sequence (DNA): TGCAGCGCCCTCCGAGGGACCCAGTACTTC. This gives the protein CSALRGTQYF.

This clonotype came up many times. This chain uses TRBV12-3 or TRBV12-4 with TRBJ1-1; D gene uncertain. Deletions cut 2 bases from V and 6 bases from J, with 13 bases between. CDR3 length: 14 amino acids. The CDR3 coding sequence is TGTGCCAGCAGTTTAAGCCCAGTCAAGGCTGAAGCTTTCTTT. Amino acid sequence: CASSLSPVKAEAFF.

The chain links TRBV3-1 to TRBJ2-7; 8 bases align to TRBD2. Germline CDR1 LGHDT, CDR2 YNNKEL (reference sequence). Trimming removed 0 bases from V and 2 bases from J; junction bases left unmatched: 15. The CDR3 runs 19 residues. The CDR3 sequence: CASSQDLSRTSFYTYEQYF. In DNA form, the CDR3 reads TGTGCCAGCAGCCAAGATCTCTCGAGGACTAGCTTCTACACCTACGAGCAGTACTTC.

This clonotype was seen only a few times. The chain recombines TRBV27 with TRBJ2-7, with unresolved D. CDR1 and CDR2 from the germline V gene are MNHEY and SMNVEV (reference sequence). V was clipped by 5 bases and J by 1 base, with 9 bases between them. The CDR3 runs to 13 residues. CDR3 protein: CASSRTPSYEQYF. CDR3 in DNA: TGTGCCAGCAGTAGGACGCCATCCTACGAGCAGTACTTC.

This clonotype appeared many times. The J gene is TRBJ2-7, the V gene TRBV20-1; no clear D. Deletions cut 0 bases from V and 5 bases from J, with 14 bases between. Looked up from germline, CDR1 is DFQATT and CDR2 is SNEGSKA (reference sequence). The CDR3 is 14 amino acids. CDR3 protein: CSARDSGQIDEQYF. The CDR3 nucleotides read TGCAGTGCTAGAGATTCTGGGCAAATCGACGAGCAGTACTTC.

This clonotype occurred many times. The V gene is TRBV7-2, the J gene TRBJ2-7; a possible D gene is TRBD2 (6 bases). The CDR3 contains 16 residues. Per germline, CDR1 SGHTA and CDR2 FQGNSA. Between the trimmed V and J ends, which lost 0 bases and 0 bases, there was a span of 12 bases. The chain's CDR3 is CASSLAAGPSSYEQYF. DNA of the CDR3: TGTGCCAGCAGCTTAGCGGCGGGACCTTCCTCCTACGAGCAGTACTTC.

In this sample, this clonotype turned up many times. The chain recombines TRBV28 with TRBJ1-2; no reliable D call. Trimming removed 5 bases from V and 0 bases from J, with 13 bases in between. Germline V gene sequence: CDR1 MDHEN, CDR2 SYDVKM. CDR3 length equals 15 residues. The CDR3 DNA reads as TGTGCCAGCAGTCCACGGGCCCGAACTAACTATGGCTACACCTTC. Its protein is CASSPRARTNYGYTF.

V and J are TRBV6-1 and TRBJ2-5; possibly TRBD2 for D (6 bases). CDR1 is MNHNS and CDR2 is SASEGT in the germline V gene. The CDR3 runs 14 residues. Trimming left V 8 bases short and J 3 bases short, with 16 bases between. The CDR3, as DNA: TGTGCCAGCGGGGACTCTCCTGGGGAAGAGACCCAGTACTTC. Protein product: CASGDSPGEETQYF.

This clonotype was counted many times. V is TRBV7-2 and J is TRBJ2-7; tentative D call: TRBD2 (5 bases). CDR1 is SGHTA, CDR2 FQGNSA, per germline. Trimming left V 1 base short and J 5 bases short, with 9 bases between. This CDR3 spans 13 amino acids. CDR3 sequence reads: CASSLVASHEQYF. CDR3 nucleotide sequence: TGTGCCAGCAGCTTAGTAGCGTCCCACGAGCAGTACTTC.

The CDR3 sequence is CASSPGTSGRIHEQYF. CDR3 sequence (DNA): TGTGCCAGCAGCCCTGGGACTAGCGGGAGGATCCACGAGCAGTACTTC. This rearrangement joins TRBV28 to TRBJ2-7; TRBD2 matches at 15 bases. This CDR3 has 16 amino acids. In germline, CDR1 is MDHEN, CDR2 SYDVKM. J lost 5 bases, V lost 6 bases, and 8 bases had no gene match.

CDR3 sequence (DNA): TGTGCCAGCTCTCCAGGAGGGCTTTACGAGCAGTACTTC. Protein: CASSPGGLYEQYF. This chain connects TRBV12-3 or TRBV12-4 to TRBJ2-7; maybe TRBD2 (6 bases). CDR3 length: 13 residues. Trimming took off 8 bases at V and 4 bases at J, with 15 bases between the two ends.

This clonotype appeared many times. This chain uses TRBV6-2 or TRBV6-3 with TRBJ1-1; D uncertain. Germline V gives CDR1 MNHEY, CDR2 SVGEGT. V dropped 2 bases and J dropped 0 bases, with 16 bases sitting between them. The CDR3 has 17 amino acids. CDR3 DNA: TGTGCCAGCAGTTACATGAGGGTTCGAAGGATGAACACTGAAGCTTTCTTT. As protein: CASSYMRVRRMNTEAFF.

Many counts were recorded for this clonotype. The genes are TRBV7-8 and TRBJ2-7; TRBD1 agrees at 8 bases. This CDR3 comprises 13 residues. J gave up 6 bases and V 3 bases, and 4 bases lay outside the gene matches. CDR1 and CDR2 from the germline V gene are SGHVS and FQNEAQ. CDR3 sequence (DNA): TGTGCCAGCAGCTTCCGGGACAGGCCCGAGCAGTACTTC. This gives the protein CASSFRDRPEQYF.

This clonotype has at least ten counts. V and J are TRBV12-3 or TRBV12-4 and TRBJ1-1; a weak D match, TRBD1 (6 bases). V was trimmed by 5 bases and J by 3 bases, leaving 10 bases between them. The CDR3 has 13 amino acids. The CDR3 DNA is TGTGCCAGCAGTGTACAGGGTTACACTGAAGCTTTCTTT. It translates to CASSVQGYTEAFF.

The table lists this clonotype with many counts. J is TRBJ2-7 and V is TRBV6-2 or TRBV6-3, with 9 bases fitting TRBD1. This CDR3 comprises 12 residues. The germline CDR1 and CDR2 sequences are MNHEY and SVGEGT. After removal of 6 bases from V and 6 bases from J, the junction contained 3 bases not matched to a gene. CDR3 coding DNA: TGTGCCAGCAGCGGGACAGGGTTCGAGCAGTACTTC. Translating it yields CASSGTGFEQYF.